This TCR beta chain was recorded in a study of blood T cell repertoires in COVID-19. In the study overall: PBMCs, B-cell-depleted T cells, or T cells provided the cDNA or gDNA that made up the material.

Germline values: CDR1 SGHRS, CDR2 YFSETQ. Trimming took 5 bases from V and 1 from J; bases not matched to a gene: 4. This CDR3 spans 14 amino acids. In the authors' workflow: How many nucleated cells were present was estimated from reference gene primer amplification. Sequencing used immunoSEQ multiplex PCR; TCRdb keeps in-frame clones, though not all of them. V, J and clone size were drawn from that table, and D and trimming were deduced from the DNA. The table has tens of thousands of clones, about four fifths seen once. This receptor was obtained from a woman aged 55-70 years with acute or convalescent COVID-19. The chain links TRBV5-1 to TRBJ2-3; TRBD1 matches at 7 bases. Sequencing used peripheral blood. CDR3 nucleotides: TGCGCCAGCAGAGGGGGCGCAGGCACAGATACGCAGTATTTT. Translation gives CASRGGAGTDTQYF.